The rows below give T cell receptor beta chains drawn from one sample of a study of persistence of HIV-infected CD4 T cells. These receptors lack a known antigen. This table comes from immunoSEQ multiplex PCR, and its TCRdb copy is limited to in-frame clones, with some not included. Among about 21,000 clones listed, more than 75% were seen once. Sequences were derived from CD4+ T cells sorted from PBMCs after roughly 18-hour stimulation, sampled from a patient who received antiretroviral therapy. These receptors all come from an adult man with HIV who was CMV-seropositive. Each CDR3 is given with its conserved first and last residue. The D gene is left open where the match is weak. Rows give clone size only sometimes, using once, few, many, or a class for an expanded clone.

j_call d_call clone_size v_call cdr3_aa cdr3_nt
TRBJ1-3 NA NA TRBV30 CAWSVSGSSGNTIYF TGTGCCTGGAGTGTATCGGGCAGCTCTGGAAACACCATATATTTT
TRBJ1-5 NA NA TRBV5-1 CASSVSTGGNQPQHF TGCGCCAGCAGCGTTTCGACAGGAGGAAATCAGCCCCAGCATTTT
TRBJ1-3 NA once TRBV9 CASSVSPVGGNTIYF TGTGCCAGCAGCGTCTCACCCGTGGGAGGAAACACCATATATTTT
TRBJ1-3 NA NA TRBV5-5 CASSPRGHLGNTIYF TGTGCCAGCAGCCCTCGGGGACACCTTGGAAACACCATATATTTT
TRBJ2-7 NA NA TRBV6-2/TRBV6-3 CASSVGGQLITPTGEQYF TGTGCCAGCAGTGTCGGAGGGCAGCTTATAACTCCTACGGGGGAGCAGTACTTC
TRBJ1-2 TRBD1 NA TRBV28 CASSSPDRDNYGYTF TGTGCCAGCAGTAGCCCCGACAGGGATAACTATGGCTACACCTTC
TRBJ1-5 NA NA TRBV19 CASSIMGGNQPQHF TGTGCCAGTAGTATAATGGGGGGAAATCAGCCCCAGCATTTT
TRBJ1-1 NA NA TRBV5-1 CASSFGGGLGHTEAFF TGCGCCAGCAGCTTTGGTGGGGGACTGGGACACACTGAAGCTTTCTTT
TRBJ1-4 TRBD1 NA TRBV5-1 CASSLRQGRATNEKLFF TGCGCCAGCAGCCTACGACAGGGTAGAGCAACTAATGAAAAACTGTTTTTT
TRBJ1-1 NA NA TRBV18 CASSPPEFGEAFF TGTGCCAGCTCACCACCAGAGTTTGGTGAAGCTTTCTTT
TRBJ2-7 TRBD1 NA TRBV28 CASSYRQGIYEQYF TGTGCCAGCAGTTACCGACAGGGGATCTACGAGCAGTACTTC
TRBJ2-3 NA NA TRBV12-3/TRBV12-4 CASNLRTDTQYF TGTGCCAGCAACCTCCGCACAGATACGCAGTATTTT
TRBJ2-7 NA few TRBV19 CASNGISYEQYF TGTGCCAGTAACGGGATCTCCTACGAGCAGTACTTC
TRBJ1-6 NA NA TRBV27 CASRPVGQTLNSPLHF TGTGCCAGCCGGCCCGTCGGACAGACTCTCAATTCACCCCTCCACTTT
TRBJ1-5 TRBD1 NA TRBV6-5 CASSPDRGRKQPQHF TGTGCCAGCAGTCCCGACAGGGGGCGAAAGCAGCCCCAGCATTTT
TRBJ2-3 NA NA TRBV5-1 CASSLAGTDTQYF TGCGCCAGCAGCTTGGCCGGGACAGATACGCAGTATTTT
TRBJ2-6 NA NA TRBV27 CASSLSGHLSGANVLTF TGTGCCAGCAGTTTATCTGGACACCTCTCTGGGGCCAACGTCCTGACTTTC
TRBJ1-2 NA NA TRBV6-1 CASSEAGAGGYTF TGTGCCAGCAGTGAAGCGGGAGCTGGTGGCTACACCTTC
TRBJ2-3 TRBD1 once TRBV6-1 CASSEATGADTQYF TGTGCCAGCAGTGAAGCGACAGGGGCAGATACGCAGTATTTT
TRBJ1-4 NA NA TRBV28 CASSSSPRGKLFF TGTGCCAGCAGTTCGTCACCCAGGGGAAAACTGTTTTTT
TRBJ2-3 TRBD2 once TRBV27 CASRSGLAGTDTQYF TGTGCCAGCAGGTCCGGACTAGCGGGGACAGATACGCAGTATTTT
TRBJ1-5 NA few TRBV6-5 CASSYVEGYQPQHF TGTGCCAGCAGTTACGTAGAGGGATATCAGCCCCAGCATTTT
TRBJ2-3 TRBD2 NA TRBV5-1 CASSLATRGGTDTQYF TGCGCCAGCAGCTTGGCCACACGGGGAGGGACAGATACGCAGTATTTT
TRBJ1-2 NA NA TRBV9 CASSLRIGAPSYTF TGTGCCAGCAGCCTTCGCATAGGGGCGCCAAGCTACACCTTC
TRBJ2-1 NA NA TRBV9 CASSARDPLGDNEQFF TGTGCCAGCAGCGCGCGGGACCCCTTAGGTGACAATGAGCAGTTCTTC
TRBJ1-3 TRBD1 NA TRBV5-1 CASSPGQVNSGNTIYF TGCGCCAGCAGCCCCGGACAGGTTAACTCTGGAAACACCATATATTTT
TRBJ1-2 TRBD1 once TRBV7-2 CASSVNRQGGYTF TGTGCCAGCAGCGTAAACCGACAGGGCGGCTACACCTTC
TRBJ2-7 NA NA TRBV10-1 CASSESPETRQYF TGCGCCAGCAGTGAGTCTCCGGAAACGCGGCAGTACTTC
TRBJ2-5 NA NA TRBV15 CATSRGEGGSETQYF TGTGCCACCAGCAGAGGGGAGGGGGGCTCGGAGACCCAGTACTTC
TRBJ1-4 NA NA TRBV9 CASSTDDRFDEKLFF TGTGCCAGCAGCACGGATGACCGATTCGATGAAAAACTGTTTTTT
TRBJ1-5 TRBD1 NA TRBV6-6 CASVGDRGHQPQHF TGTGCCAGCGTAGGAGACAGGGGTCATCAGCCCCAGCATTTT
TRBJ2-1 TRBD2 NA TRBV18 CASSPTAGGPSFYNEQFF TGTGCCAGCTCACCTACAGCGGGGGGGCCCTCCTTCTACAATGAGCAGTTCTTC
TRBJ2-5 NA NA TRBV18 CASSPRNLGNQETQYF TGTGCCAGCTCACCACGAAATTTGGGGAACCAAGAGACCCAGTACTTC
TRBJ2-7 NA NA TRBV7-7 CASSLNRDTNSYEQYF TGTGCCAGCAGCCTGAACCGGGACACCAACTCCTACGAGCAGTACTTC
TRBJ2-7 TRBD1 few TRBV6-5 CASSLRRDRVYEQYF TGTGCCAGCAGTTTACGCCGGGACAGAGTGTACGAGCAGTACTTC
TRBJ2-1 NA NA TRBV15 CATSRATGLLFF TGTGCCACCAGCAGAGCCACGGGTCTTCTATTCTTC
TRBJ2-1 TRBD1 NA TRBV2 CASSVGQGDNEQFF TGTGCCAGCAGTGTCGGGCAGGGGGACAATGAGCAGTTCTTC
TRBJ2-7 NA NA TRBV27 CASSLRSGSRGGSYEQYF TGTGCCAGCAGTTTACGAAGTGGGAGCAGGGGGGGGTCCTACGAGCAGTACTTC
TRBJ2-1 TRBD2 once TRBV7-2 CASSPRTSAGGYNEQFF TGTGCCAGCAGCCCCCGGACTTCAGCGGGGGGATACAATGAGCAGTTCTTC
TRBJ2-5 NA NA TRBV6-1 CASSLGRGRETQYF TGTGCCAGCAGTTTGGGACGGGGACGAGAGACCCAGTACTTC
TRBJ2-3 TRBD2 NA TRBV14 CASSPGTSGGRRTSTDTQYF TGTGCCAGCAGCCCAGGGACTAGCGGGGGCCGCCGCACTAGCACAGATACGCAGTATTTT
TRBJ2-6 NA NA TRBV4-1 CASSQELGEAGANVLTF TGCGCCAGCAGCCAAGAATTAGGGGAGGCTGGGGCCAACGTCCTGACTTTC
TRBJ2-7 TRBD1 NA TRBV5-4 CASSLGVKGQGDEQYF TGTGCCAGCAGCTTGGGGGTTAAGGGACAGGGCGACGAGCAGTACTTC
TRBJ1-1 NA NA TRBV7-9 CASSSSVNTEAFF TGTGCCAGCAGCTCGTCGGTGAACACTGAAGCTTTCTTT
TRBJ1-1 NA medium-sized TRBV10-2 CASREGNTEAFF TGCGCCAGCAGGGAAGGAAACACTGAAGCTTTCTTT
TRBJ1-2 NA NA TRBV30 CAWSVGSRRPNYGYTF TGTGCCTGGAGTGTGGGCTCCAGAAGGCCTAACTATGGCTACACCTTC
TRBJ1-1 NA NA TRBV29-1 CSVGREFGETEAFF TGCAGCGTTGGCCGTGAGTTTGGGGAGACTGAAGCTTTCTTT
TRBJ2-6 TRBD2 NA TRBV18 CASSTSGFSGANVLTF TGTGCCAGCTCTACTAGCGGGTTCTCTGGGGCCAACGTCCTGACTTTC
TRBJ1-5 NA NA TRBV27 CASSLQGGNQPQHF TGTGCCAGCAGTCTGCAGGGCGGCAATCAGCCCCAGCATTTT
TRBJ2-1 TRBD1 NA TRBV5-1 CASSPDRGGNEQFF TGCGCCAGCAGCCCGGACAGGGGGGGGAATGAGCAGTTCTTC
TRBJ1-1 NA NA TRBV23-1 CASSQSRQQGFRNTEAFF TGCGCCAGCAGTCAATCGCGTCAGCAGGGGTTCCGGAACACTGAAGCTTTCTTT
TRBJ2-1 NA NA TRBV7-3 CASSLAWGKGNEQFF TGTGCCAGCAGCCTGGCTTGGGGGAAGGGCAATGAGCAGTTCTTC
TRBJ1-2 NA NA TRBV6-1 CASSDGGVGGYTF TGTGCCAGCAGTGATGGAGGGGTGGGAGGCTACACCTTC
TRBJ2-3 NA NA TRBV19 CASSKPGRPTDTQYF TGTGCCAGTAGTAAGCCCGGACGGCCCACAGATACGCAGTATTTT
TRBJ1-2 NA NA TRBV15 CATSRDSGPERGYTF TGTGCCACCAGCAGAGATTCAGGCCCGGAGAGAGGCTACACCTTC